This TCR beta chain comes out of a study of T cells in Graves' hyperthyroidism and ophthalmopathy. The TCR beta CDR3 regions underwent amplification using RNA transcripts as the source. TCR CDR3 underwent first-round RT-PCR with the HTBI primer set. TCRdb used MiXCR to reprocess the multiplex PCR reads, holding one entry per CDR3 protein. The sample contains some 50,000 distinct CDR3 sequences, 48% of which appear only once. Germline values: CDR1 SNHLY, CDR2 FYNNEI. CDR3 length: 14 residues. V was trimmed by 6 bases and J by 7 bases, leaving 16 bases between them. This TCR was recovered from a woman aged 50 to 65 with Graves' ophthalmopathy. This chain connects TRBV2 to TRBJ1-3; no reliable D call. Sequenced: blood. CDR3 amino acids: CASRGERAVNTIYF. The CDR3 nucleotides are TGTGCCAGCAGGGGTGAGAGGGCGGTGAACACCATATATTTT.